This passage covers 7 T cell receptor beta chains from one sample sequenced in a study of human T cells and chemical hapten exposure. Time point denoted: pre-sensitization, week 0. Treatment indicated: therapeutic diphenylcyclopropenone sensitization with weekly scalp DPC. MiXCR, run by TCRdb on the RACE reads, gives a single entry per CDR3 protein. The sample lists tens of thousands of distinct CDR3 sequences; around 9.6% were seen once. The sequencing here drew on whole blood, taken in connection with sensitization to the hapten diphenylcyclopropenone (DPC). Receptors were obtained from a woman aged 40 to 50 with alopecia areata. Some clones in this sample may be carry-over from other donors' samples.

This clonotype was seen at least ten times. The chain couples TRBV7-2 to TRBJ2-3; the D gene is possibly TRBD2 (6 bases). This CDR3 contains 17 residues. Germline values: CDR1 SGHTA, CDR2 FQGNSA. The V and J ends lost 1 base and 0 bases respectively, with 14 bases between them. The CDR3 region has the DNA TGTGCCAGCAGCTTAGGGGGTAGCGGTTTTAGCACAGATACGCAGTATTTT. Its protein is CASSLGGSGFSTDTQYF.

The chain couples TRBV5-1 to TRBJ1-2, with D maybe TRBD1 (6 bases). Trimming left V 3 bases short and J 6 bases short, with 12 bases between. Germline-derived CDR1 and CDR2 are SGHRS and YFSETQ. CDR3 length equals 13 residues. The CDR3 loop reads CASSSQGGDGYTF. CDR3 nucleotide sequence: TGCGCCAGCAGCTCACAGGGAGGCGATGGCTACACCTTC.

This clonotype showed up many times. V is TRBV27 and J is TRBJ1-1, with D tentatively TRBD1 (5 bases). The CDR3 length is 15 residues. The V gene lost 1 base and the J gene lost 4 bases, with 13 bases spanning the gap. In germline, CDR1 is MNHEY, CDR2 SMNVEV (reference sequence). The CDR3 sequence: CASSLLSAGGTEAFF. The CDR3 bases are TGTGCCAGCAGTTTATTATCGGCCGGGGGCACTGAAGCTTTCTTT.

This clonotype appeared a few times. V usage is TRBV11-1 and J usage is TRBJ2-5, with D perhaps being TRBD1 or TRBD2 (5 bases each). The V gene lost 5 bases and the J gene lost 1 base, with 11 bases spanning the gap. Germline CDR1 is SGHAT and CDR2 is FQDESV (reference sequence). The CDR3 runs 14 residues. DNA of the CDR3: TGTGCCAGCAGCCGGGACGTAGTCCAAGAGACCCAGTACTTC. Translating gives CASSRDVVQETQYF.

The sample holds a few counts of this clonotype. The CDR3, as DNA: TGTGCCAGCAGCCCCCGGGCAGGGAGGAGGAATGAGCAGTTCTTC. It specifies CASSPRAGRRNEQFF. V usage is TRBV3-1 and J usage is TRBJ2-1, with D possibly TRBD2 on 6 matching bases. V gave up 4 bases and J gave up 7 bases, with 17 bases separating them. This CDR3 has 15 amino acids. CDR1 is LGHDT, CDR2 YNNKEL, per germline (reference sequence).

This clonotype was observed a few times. CDR3 sequence: CSAPDGSLETQYF. CDR3 DNA: TGCAGTGCGCCGGACGGATCCTTGGAGACCCAGTACTTC. V is TRBV20-1 and J is TRBJ2-5; D uncertain. V was trimmed by 6 bases and J by 5 bases, leaving 16 bases between them. CDR1 is DFQATT, CDR2 SNEGSKA, per germline (reference sequence). This CDR3 is built from 13 residues.

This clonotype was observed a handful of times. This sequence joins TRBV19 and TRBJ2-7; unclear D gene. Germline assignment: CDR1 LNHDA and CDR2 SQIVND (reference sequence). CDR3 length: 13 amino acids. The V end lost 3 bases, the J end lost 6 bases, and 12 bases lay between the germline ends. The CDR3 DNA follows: TGTGCCAGTAGTATCTCGAGTCAGTCCGAGCAGTACTTC. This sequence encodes CASSISSQSEQYF.